This T cell receptor beta chain appears in the sequencing data of a study of T cell repertoires in cytomegalovirus infection. At the level of the study: Researchers turned to recently identified HLA-C-restricted CMV epitopes as well as well-studied HLA-B-restricted ones. From public TCR beta signatures came an indication of both CMV infection and matching HLA type.

Study-wide results and limits: Dominating the ex vivo response were HLA-C-restricted CMV-specific TCR beta clonotypes. The cumulative frequency of public TCR beta families identified carriers of CMV plus the relevant HLA.

For this clonotype: Its target is not known.

The CDR3 has 17 amino acids. Germline V gives CDR1 ENHRY, CDR2 SYGVKD. With 4 bases removed from V and 0 bases from J, the gap between germline ends came to 15 bases. TCRdb reprocessed the reads with MiXCR, giving one entry per CDR3 protein. The profile shows approximately 350,000 distinct CDR3 sequences, about 32% of them singletons. The chain couples TRBV10-3 to TRBJ2-2; possible D gene TRBD2, 5 bases. The sequencing here drew on cultured PBMCs, taken from culture after CMV antigen stimulation. The clonotype was recovered from a human donor in good health (CMV status not recorded). Some clones in this sample may be carry-over from other donors' samples. The CDR3 region has the DNA TGTGCCATCAGTGGGTCCCCCGGGCGGGCGAACACCGGGGAGCTGTTTTTT. Amino acid sequence: CAISGSPGRANTGELFF.